The clone carrying this T cell receptor beta chain was found once. Its target is not known. The data were taken from a study of OX40 agonist ivuxolimab in advanced cancers. Germline V gene sequence: CDR1 SGHRS, CDR2 YFSETQ. The germline V and J ends were trimmed by 3 bases and 7 bases, with 17 bases remaining between them. This CDR3 contains 14 residues. The protocol was immunoSEQ multiplex PCR, while the TCRdb copy is restricted to in-frame clones and leaves out a portion. The sample carries 74,000 or so clones, approximately 89% recorded once. Study-wide results and caveats: In CD8+ T cells, expanded clones were on average more numerous than in CD4+.

This rearrangement joins TRBV5-1 to TRBJ2-7; no definite D call. The sequences come from CD4+ or CD8+ T cells sorted from blood, collected in a trial of the OX40 agonist ivuxolimab. This TCR came from an adult with an advanced solid tumor such as melanoma, head and neck, liver or kidney cancer. The CDR3 loop reads CASSSDTARKEQYF. The CDR3, as DNA: TGCGCCAGCAGCTCCGACACGGCCAGGAAAGAGCAGTACTTC.